This T cell receptor (beta chain) was sequenced during a study of post-analysis software for immune sequencing data. On the study more broadly: Relapsing-remitting, secondary progressive and progressive-relapsing courses of multiple sclerosis were included.

Study observations and caveats: For normalized Chao1 diversity, multiple sclerosis patients scored significantly lower than controls did. Pronounced co-clustering by F measure was evident among identically batched samples. Among a few TRBV segments more frequent in patients than controls were TRBV5-6, TRBV5-1 and TRBV20-1.

Built from TCR beta cDNA, the libraries had unique molecular identifiers in them. Around 460,000 cDNA molecules came from around 1 to 10 million T cells. TCRdb itself ran the PCR reads through MiXCR, one entry per CDR3 protein. The sample has 500,000 to 600,000 distinct CDR3 sequences, 44% seen once. With respect to this clonotype: The antigen is undetermined.

Germline CDR1 is DFQATT and CDR2 is SNEGSKA (reference sequence). The V and J ends lost 5 bases and 4 bases, in that order; junction bases with no gene match: 2. This CDR3 is built from 12 residues. The sample was blood. This sequence originates from a girl between 10 and 17 years old with multiple sclerosis. V usage is TRBV20-1 and J usage is TRBJ1-2, with 9 bases matching TRBD1. CDR3 protein: CSAATGGYGYTF. CDR3 nucleotides: TGCAGTGCTGCGACAGGGGGCTATGGCTACACCTTC.